This T cell receptor beta chain was recovered during a study of cytomegalovirus exposure and HLA in healthy donors. The PCR employed 60 Vbeta primers together with 13 Jbeta primers. Libraries were prepared by immunoSEQ multiplex PCR; TCRdb keeps only in-frame clonotypes and omits some of them. The sample shows about 270,000 clones, roughly 90% of them seen only once. The sample consisted of PBMCs. The TCR comes from a man aged 40-49 years in good health and CMV-seropositive.

The CDR3 DNA follows: TGTGCCAGCAGCGAGGGATTTCTGAACACTGAAGCTTTCTTT. It encodes CASSEGFLNTEAFF. The chain couples TRBV7-2 to TRBJ1-1; D remains ambiguous. V lost 5 bases and J 0 bases, leaving 10 bases between the germline ends. The length of the CDR3 is 14 residues. CDR1 is SGHTA, CDR2 FQGNSA, per germline. The full variable domain, in which reference TRBV7-2 and TRBJ1-1 provide the parts outside the CDR3, is GAGVSQSPSNKVTEKGKDVELRCDPISGHTALYWYRQSLGQGLEFLIYFQGNSAPDKSGLPSDRFSAERTGGSVSTLTIQRTQQEDSAVYLCASSEGFLNTEAFFGQGTRLTVV.